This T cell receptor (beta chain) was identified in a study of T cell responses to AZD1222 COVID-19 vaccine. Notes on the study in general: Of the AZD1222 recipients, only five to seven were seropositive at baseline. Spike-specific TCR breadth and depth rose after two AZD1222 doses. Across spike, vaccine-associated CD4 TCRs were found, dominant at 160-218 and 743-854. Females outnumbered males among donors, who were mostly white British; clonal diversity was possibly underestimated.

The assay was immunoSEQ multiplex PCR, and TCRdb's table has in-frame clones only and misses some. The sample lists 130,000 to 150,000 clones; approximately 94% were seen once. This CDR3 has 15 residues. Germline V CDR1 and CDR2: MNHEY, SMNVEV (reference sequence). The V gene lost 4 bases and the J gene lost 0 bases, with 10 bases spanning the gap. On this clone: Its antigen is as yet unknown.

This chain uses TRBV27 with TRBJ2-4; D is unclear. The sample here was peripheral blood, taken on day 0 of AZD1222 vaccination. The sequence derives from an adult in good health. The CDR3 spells CASSSPGLAKNIQYF. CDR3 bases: TGTGCCAGCAGTTCCCCTGGCCTAGCCAAAAACATTCAGTACTTC.